This T cell receptor (beta chain) was recorded in a study of cytomegalovirus exposure and HLA in healthy donors. 60 Vbeta and 13 Jbeta primers were used in PCR. Repertoires were generated with immunoSEQ multiplex PCR, while TCRdb's copy carries only in-frame clones and drops some. The sample lists 90,000 to 130,000 clones, 65% to 75% seen once, with 4% to 5.5% in the top ten. The CDR3 sequence is 17 residues long. Germline assignment: CDR1 MRHNA and CDR2 SNTAGT. V lost 7 bases, J lost 5 bases, and 17 bases stayed unmatched. The genes are TRBV6-4 and TRBJ2-3; 8 bases match TRBD2. This clonotype was obtained from a young man in good health and CMV-seropositive. Sequences were obtained from PBMCs. The CDR3 DNA follows: TGTGCCAGCATTTTACCTGCGGGGGGATGCCGTGAAGATACGCAGTATTTT. Protein product: CASILPAGGCREDTQYF.